Listed here are 22 T cell receptor beta chains from one sample, sequenced in a study of shared clonotypes between healthy human individuals. The repertoire was sequenced with immunoSEQ multiplex PCR; TCRdb's copy has only in-frame clones and lacks some. The sample has 730,000 or so clones, 60% to 80% seen once. Sequencing used memory CD4+ T cells sorted from blood. Indicated subset: CD45RA-negative fraction. These receptors all stem from a woman between 25 and 40 years old in good health.

This chain joins TRBV6-5 and TRBJ1-1, with D hard to call. V dropped 2 bases and J dropped 0 bases, with 13 bases sitting between them. CDR1 and CDR2 from the germline V gene are MNHEY and SVGAGI. The CDR3 runs 16 residues. CDR3 sequence reads: CASSYASRLMNTEAFF. The CDR3 DNA reads as TGTGCCAGCAGTTACGCCAGTAGACTCATGAACACTGAAGCTTTCTTT.

DNA for the CDR3: TGCAGCGTTAGGGACAGCGTCTATGGCTACACCTTC. This gives the protein CSVRDSVYGYTF. The chain couples TRBV29-1 to TRBJ1-2; 7 bases align to TRBD1. Trimming cost V 5 bases and J 4 bases; bases outside gene matches: 4. The V gene's germline CDR1 is SQVTM and CDR2 ANQGSEA. The CDR3 is made up of 12 amino acids.

This sequence joins TRBV4-2 and TRBJ2-3, with TRBD2 matching 13 bases. This CDR3 has 16 amino acids. CDR1 is LGHNA, CDR2 YNFKEQ, per germline. V was pared by 4 bases and J by 5 bases, with 6 bases of the junction left unmatched. The CDR3 here is CASSLKLAGGVDTQYF. In DNA, the CDR3 is TGTGCCAGCAGCCTGAAACTAGCGGGAGGGGTAGATACGCAGTATTTT.

The chain combines TRBV27 with TRBJ1-2, with 9 positions matching TRBD1. CDR1 MNHEY and CDR2 SMNVEV come from the germline V gene (reference sequence). The CDR3 spans 16 residues. The junction had 11 bases not matched to a gene; V was cut back by 3 bases and J by 6 bases. CDR3 region: CASSLITGGYLDGYTF. CDR3 coding DNA: TGTGCCAGCAGTTTGATCACAGGGGGCTATCTTGATGGCTACACCTTC.

This clone was recorded a few times. The chain links TRBV6-6 to TRBJ1-4; possibly TRBD1 for D (6 bases). The CDR3 extends over 13 amino acids. Germline CDR1 MNHNY, CDR2 SVGAGI (reference sequence). V dropped 5 bases and J dropped 8 bases, with 12 bases sitting between them. The CDR3 nucleotides read TGTGCCAGCAGTCGGGGGGCTCGAGAAAAACTGTTTTTT. Translated: CASSRGAREKLFF.

This clone was counted only a few times. J is TRBJ1-1 and V is TRBV2; D uncertain. This CDR3 has 11 amino acids. The V end lost 8 bases, the J end lost 2 bases, and 6 bases lay between the germline ends. Per the germline V gene, CDR1 is SNHLY and CDR2 is FYNNEI. The CDR3 loop reads CASQRNTEAFF. CDR3 coding DNA: TGTGCCAGCCAGAGAAACACTGAAGCTTTCTTT.

The chain joins TRBV7-2 to TRBJ2-3; D possibly corresponds to TRBD2 (5 bases). The germline CDR1 and CDR2 sequences are SGHTA and FQGNSA. CDR3 size: 12 residues. Between the trimmed V and J ends, which lost 5 bases and 14 bases, there was a span of 17 bases. The CDR3 region is CASSDTRVPRYF. CDR3 bases: TGTGCCAGCAGCGACACTAGGGTTCCTCGGTATTTT.

This chain connects TRBV6-6 to TRBJ2-1; no definite D call. The germline V gene encodes CDR1 MNHNY and CDR2 SVGAGI (reference sequence). V was trimmed by 2 bases and J by 5 bases, leaving 4 bases between them. The CDR3 has 12 residues. The CDR3 coding sequence is TGTGCCAGCAGTTACGCCCACAATGAGCAGTTCTTC. Amino acids: CASSYAHNEQFF.

V is TRBV2 and J is TRBJ2-1, with D tentatively TRBD2 (5 bases). CDR3 length equals 13 residues. Germline assignment: CDR1 SNHLY and CDR2 FYNNEI. V lost 4 bases and J 8 bases, leaving 12 bases between the germline ends. The CDR3 DNA follows: TGTGCCAGCAGTGGGACTTATGGGGATGAGCAGTTCTTC. Residues: CASSGTYGDEQFF.

This chain's CDR3 is CASRSGTGLNTEAFF. CDR3 coding DNA: TGCGCCAGCAGGTCCGGGACAGGGTTAAACACTGAAGCTTTCTTT. The chain uses TRBV5-1 and TRBJ1-1, with TRBD1 identical over 9 bases. Unmatched junction bases numbered 7, after V lost 5 bases and J lost 2 bases. The CDR3 is 15 amino acids. Looked up from germline, CDR1 is SGHRS and CDR2 is YFSETQ.

V usage is TRBV30 and J usage is TRBJ1-5, with D unclear. Trimming took off 2 bases at V and 5 bases at J, with 10 bases between the two ends. There are 13 residues in the CDR3. In germline, CDR1 is GTSNPN, CDR2 SVGIG (reference sequence). The CDR3: CAWSFQLDQPQHF. DNA of the CDR3: TGTGCCTGGAGTTTTCAGCTCGATCAGCCCCAGCATTTT.

Written as DNA, the CDR3 is TGTGCCAGCAGTTTATCGGGGATTGGCACAGATACGCAGTATTTT. Translated, it gives CASSLSGIGTDTQYF. The chain employs TRBV28 and TRBJ2-3; maybe TRBD2 (5 bases). This CDR3 comprises 15 residues. V was cut by 1 base and J by 1 base, with 9 bases left in between. The germline gives CDR1 MDHEN, CDR2 SYDVKM.

This clone has just a few counts. This sequence joins TRBV28 and TRBJ2-7; 8 bases line up with TRBD1. The trim removed 10 bases at V and 4 bases at J, leaving 12 bases unmatched. The CDR3 has 14 amino acids. Germline CDR1 MDHEN, CDR2 SYDVKM. The CDR3 nucleotides read TGTGCCACCCTGAAGACAGGGGATATATACGAGCAGTACTTC. Its protein is CATLKTGDIYEQYF.

This clone was detected a few times. The chain uses TRBV2 and TRBJ2-7, with D possibly TRBD2 on 5 matching bases. The CDR3 length is 14 residues. The germline V and J ends were trimmed by 10 bases and 2 bases, with 18 bases remaining between them. CDR1 is SNHLY, CDR2 FYNNEI, per germline. Here the CDR3 DNA reads TGTGCCACCCGAAGTGAGCGGTTTACCTACGAGCAGTACTTC. Protein: CATRSERFTYEQYF.

The V call is TRBV6-9, the J call TRBJ2-7; 12 bases fit TRBD1. The CDR3 totals 13 residues. Trimming removed 6 bases from V and 6 bases from J; junction bases left unmatched: 3. Germline loops: CDR1 MNHGY, CDR2 SVAAGI. The CDR3 sequence: CASSRDRGREQYF. The CDR3 bases are TGTGCCAGCAGCCGGGACAGGGGGCGCGAGCAGTACTTC.

The CDR3 is CASSFRGGNSYEQYF. CDR3 DNA: TGTGCCAGCAGTTTTCGGGGAGGTAACTCCTACGAGCAGTACTTC. The chain recombines TRBV27 with TRBJ2-7, with a weak D call TRBD2 (6 bases). CDR1 is MNHEY, CDR2 SMNVEV, per germline (reference sequence). The V gene lost 3 bases and the J gene lost 0 bases, with 12 bases spanning the gap. The CDR3 is 15 residues long.

This clone was detected only once. The chain carries TRBV7-2 and TRBJ2-5, with TRBD1 identical over 7 bases. The CDR3 is 14 amino acids. V was clipped by 2 bases and J by 3 bases; unmatched bases: 3. Germline V gives CDR1 SGHTA, CDR2 FQGNSA. This chain's CDR3 is CASSLMGQKETQYF. CDR3 coding DNA: TGTGCCAGCAGCTTAATGGGACAGAAAGAGACCCAGTACTTC.

This clone has at least ten counts. J is TRBJ2-7 and V is TRBV29-1, with 10 bases identical to TRBD2. The CDR3 length is 14 residues. Trimming at V came to 7 bases and at J to 6 bases, leaving 12 bases not matched to a gene. Germline lookup yields CDR1 SQVTM and CDR2 ANQGSEA. The CDR3 nucleotides are TGCAGCGCCCGAGGGCCTAGCGGGAGCAGCGAGCAGTACTTC. Protein: CSARGPSGSSEQYF.

The rearrangement links TRBV2 to TRBJ2-7; perhaps D is TRBD1 or TRBD2 (5 bases each). CDR1 is SNHLY, CDR2 FYNNEI, per germline. The CDR3 extends over 17 amino acids. V gave up 7 bases and J gave up 0 bases, with 22 bases separating them. The CDR3: CASKEGQASFFSYEQYF. In nucleotides, the CDR3 is TGTGCCAGCAAAGAGGGGCAGGCATCCTTTTTCTCCTACGAGCAGTACTTC.

The V and J genes are TRBV28 and TRBJ1-1, with D uncertain. Germline CDR1 reads MDHEN; CDR2 reads SYDVKM. Trimming cost V 5 bases and J 10 bases, with 11 bases left between them. The CDR3 has 11 residues. CDR3 in DNA: TGTGCCAGCAGTACGACCCTTACAGCTTTCTTT. It translates to CASSTTLTAFF.

This CDR3 reads CASSQATRGGLAASYEQYF. CDR3 bases: TGTGCCAGCAGCCAAGCCACCAGGGGGGGACTAGCGGCCTCTTACGAGCAGTACTTC. The chain couples TRBV14 to TRBJ2-7, with 11 nucleotides matching TRBD2. This CDR3 is 19 amino acids long. Per the germline V gene, CDR1 is SGHDN and CDR2 is FVKESK. V dropped 1 base and J dropped 4; count of bases not matched to a gene: 15. Full variable domain (missing parts from reference TRBV14 and TRBJ2-7): EAGVTQFPSHSVIEKGQTVTLRCDPISGHDNLYWYRRVMGKEIKFLLHFVKESKQDESGMPNNRFLAERTGGTYSTLKVQPAELEDSGVYFCASSQATRGGLAASYEQYFGPGTRLTVT.

About this clone: The junction shows a germline mismatch at one end, possibly a read error. The V gene is TRBV6-5, the J gene TRBJ2-7, with D hard to call. Germline CDR1 reads MNHEY; CDR2 reads SVGAGI. The CDR3 consists of 13 residues. CDR3 amino acids: CAISEAGSYEQYF. CDR3 nucleotide sequence: TGTGCCATCAGTGAGGCCGGCTCCTACGAGCAGTACTTC.